Listed below are T cell receptor beta chains from one sample, sequenced in a study of long-term antiretroviral therapy in people with HIV. Data came from immunoSEQ multiplex PCR; TCRdb stores just in-frame clones and leaves some out. This table holds some 20,000 clones, roughly 78% found once. The sample was unsorted PBMCs, taken at the start of antiretroviral therapy, before treatment. Source of these receptors: a woman in her thirties or forties with HIV. Both conserved end residues are part of each CDR3. The order of the fields is CDR3 length, clone size, V gene, J gene, D gene, CDR3 DNA, CDR3 protein. D genes are given only for firm matches. The size field is filled for only some rows; it gives once, few, many or a size class.

CDR3 length: 15
clone size: once
V gene: TRBV5-1
J gene: TRBJ2-5
D gene: TRBD1
CDR3 DNA: TGCGCCAGCAGCCTCGAAGGGGGCCTACAAGAGACCCAGTACTTC
CDR3 protein: CASSLEGGLQETQYF

CDR3 length: 13
clone size: -
V gene: TRBV25-1
J gene: TRBJ2-5
D gene: -
CDR3 DNA: TGTGCCAGCAGTGAAGAATACGCCGAGACCCAGTACTTC
CDR3 protein: CASSEEYAETQYF

CDR3 length: 15
clone size: -
V gene: TRBV9
J gene: TRBJ2-7
D gene: TRBD2
CDR3 DNA: TGTGCCAGCAGCCCTGGGACTAGCGGCCCCTCCGGGCAGTACTTC
CDR3 protein: CASSPGTSGPSGQYF

CDR3 length: 14
clone size: few
V gene: TRBV19
J gene: TRBJ1-2
D gene: TRBD1
CDR3 DNA: TGTGCCAGTAGTATAGGACAGGGGGCCTATGGCTACACCTTC
CDR3 protein: CASSIGQGAYGYTF

CDR3 length: 11
clone size: -
V gene: TRBV6-5
J gene: TRBJ1-2
D gene: -
CDR3 DNA: TGTGCCAGCAGGTTTAACTATGGCTACACCTTC
CDR3 protein: CASRFNYGYTF

CDR3 length: 19
clone size: -
V gene: TRBV19
J gene: TRBJ1-1
D gene: TRBD1
CDR3 DNA: TGTGCCAGTAGTGGTTTTAACCGGGACAGGGAGAGGGTAGACACTGAAGCTTTCTTT
CDR3 protein: CASSGFNRDRERVDTEAFF

CDR3 length: 14
clone size: -
V gene: TRBV6-1
J gene: TRBJ1-3
D gene: -
CDR3 DNA: TGTGCCAGCAGTGAAAACAGGCTCGGAAACACCATATATTTT
CDR3 protein: CASSENRLGNTIYF

CDR3 length: 15
clone size: -
V gene: TRBV29-1
J gene: TRBJ2-7
D gene: TRBD2
CDR3 DNA: TGCAGCGTTGAAGGTGCGAGCGGGGGGGCCGCCGAGCAGTACTTC
CDR3 protein: CSVEGASGGAAEQYF

CDR3 length: 16
clone size: -
V gene: TRBV19
J gene: TRBJ1-5
D gene: TRBD1
CDR3 DNA: TGTGCCAGTAGTATGGAAAACAGGGGGACCAATCAGCCCCAGCATTTT
CDR3 protein: CASSMENRGTNQPQHF

CDR3 length: 15
clone size: -
V gene: TRBV10-2
J gene: TRBJ1-1
D gene: -
CDR3 DNA: TGCGCTACAGCGGGGGTCCTGCGACCGAACACTGAAGCTTTCTTT
CDR3 protein: CATAGVLRPNTEAFF